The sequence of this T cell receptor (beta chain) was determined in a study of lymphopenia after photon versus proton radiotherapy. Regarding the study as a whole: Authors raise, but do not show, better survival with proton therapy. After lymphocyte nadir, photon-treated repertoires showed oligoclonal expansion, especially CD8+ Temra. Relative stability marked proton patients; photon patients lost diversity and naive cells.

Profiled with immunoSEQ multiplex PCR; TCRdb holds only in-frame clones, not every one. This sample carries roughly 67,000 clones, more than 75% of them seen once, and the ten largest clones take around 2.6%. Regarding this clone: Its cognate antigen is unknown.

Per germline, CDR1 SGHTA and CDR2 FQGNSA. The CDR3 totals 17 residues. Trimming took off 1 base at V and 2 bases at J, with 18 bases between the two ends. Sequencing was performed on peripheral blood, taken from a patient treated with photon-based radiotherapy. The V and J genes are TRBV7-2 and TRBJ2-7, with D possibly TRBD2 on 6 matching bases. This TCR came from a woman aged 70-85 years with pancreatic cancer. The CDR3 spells CASSLVSGGISPYEQYF. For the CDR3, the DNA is TGTGCCAGCAGCTTAGTAAGCGGCGGGATAAGCCCCTACGAGCAGTACTTC.